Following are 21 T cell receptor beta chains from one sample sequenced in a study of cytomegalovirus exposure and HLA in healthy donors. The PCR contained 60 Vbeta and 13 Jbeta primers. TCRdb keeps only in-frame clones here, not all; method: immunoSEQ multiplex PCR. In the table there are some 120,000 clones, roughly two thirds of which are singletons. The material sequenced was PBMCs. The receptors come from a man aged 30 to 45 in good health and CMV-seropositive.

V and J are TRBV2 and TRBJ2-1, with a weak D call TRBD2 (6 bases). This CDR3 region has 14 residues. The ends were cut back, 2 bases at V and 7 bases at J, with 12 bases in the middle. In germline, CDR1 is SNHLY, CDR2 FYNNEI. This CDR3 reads CASSERAGGNEQFF. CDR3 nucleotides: TGTGCCAGCAGTGAAAGGGCAGGAGGGAATGAGCAGTTCTTC.

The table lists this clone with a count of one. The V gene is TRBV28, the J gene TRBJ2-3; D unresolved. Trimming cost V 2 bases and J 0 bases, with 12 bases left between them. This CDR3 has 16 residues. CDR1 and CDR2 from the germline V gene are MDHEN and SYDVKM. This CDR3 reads CASSLSLGYSTDTQYF. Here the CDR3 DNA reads TGTGCCAGCAGTTTAAGTTTGGGCTATAGCACAGATACGCAGTATTTT. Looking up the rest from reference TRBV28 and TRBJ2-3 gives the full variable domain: DVKVTQSSRYLVKRTGEKVFLECVQDMDHENMFWYRQDPGLGLRLIYFSYDVKMKEKGDIPEGYSVSREKKERFSLILESASTNQTSMYLCASSLSLGYSTDTQYFGPGTRLTVL.

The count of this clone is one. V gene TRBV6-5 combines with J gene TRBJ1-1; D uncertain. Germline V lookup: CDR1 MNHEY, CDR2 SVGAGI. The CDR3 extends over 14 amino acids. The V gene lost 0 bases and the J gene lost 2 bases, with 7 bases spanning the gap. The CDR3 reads CASSYSGRNTEAFF. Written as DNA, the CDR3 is TGTGCCAGCAGTTACTCGGGCAGAAACACTGAAGCTTTCTTT.

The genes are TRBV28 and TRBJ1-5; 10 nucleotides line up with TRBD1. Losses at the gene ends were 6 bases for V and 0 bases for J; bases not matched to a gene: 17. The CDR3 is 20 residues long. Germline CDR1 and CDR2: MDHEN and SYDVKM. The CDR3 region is CASSPGTGDLVNFSNQPQHF. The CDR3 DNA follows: TGTGCCAGCAGCCCGGGGACAGGGGATCTAGTCAATTTTAGCAATCAGCCCCAGCATTTT.

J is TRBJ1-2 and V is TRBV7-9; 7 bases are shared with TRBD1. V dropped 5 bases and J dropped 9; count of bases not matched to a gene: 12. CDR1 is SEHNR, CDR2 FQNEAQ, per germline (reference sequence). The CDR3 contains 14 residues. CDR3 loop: CASSQTGPPLSYTF. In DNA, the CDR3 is TGTGCCAGCAGCCAGACAGGGCCTCCGTTGAGCTACACCTTC.

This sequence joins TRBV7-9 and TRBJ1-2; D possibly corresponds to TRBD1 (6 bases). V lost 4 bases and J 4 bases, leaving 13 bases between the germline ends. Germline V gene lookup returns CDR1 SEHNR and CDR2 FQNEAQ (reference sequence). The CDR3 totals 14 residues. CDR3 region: CASSYQTGGYGYTF. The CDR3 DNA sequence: TGTGCCAGCAGCTACCAGACAGGAGGCTATGGCTACACCTTC.

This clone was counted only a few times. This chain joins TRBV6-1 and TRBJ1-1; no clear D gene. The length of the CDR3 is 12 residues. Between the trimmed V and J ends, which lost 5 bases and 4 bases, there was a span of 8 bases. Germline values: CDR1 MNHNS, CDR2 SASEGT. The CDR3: CASSFSSTEAFF. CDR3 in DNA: TGTGCCAGCAGTTTTTCGAGCACTGAAGCTTTCTTT.

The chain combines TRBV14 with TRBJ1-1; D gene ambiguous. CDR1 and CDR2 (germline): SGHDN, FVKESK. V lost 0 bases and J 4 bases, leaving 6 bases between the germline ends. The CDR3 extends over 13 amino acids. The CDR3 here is CASSQDLFTEAFF. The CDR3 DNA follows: TGTGCCAGCAGCCAAGACCTGTTCACTGAAGCTTTCTTT.

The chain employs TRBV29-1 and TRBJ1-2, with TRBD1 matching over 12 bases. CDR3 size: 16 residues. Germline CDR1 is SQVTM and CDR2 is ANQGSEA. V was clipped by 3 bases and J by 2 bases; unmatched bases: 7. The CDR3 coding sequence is TGCAGCGTTGATATCCCGGGACAGGGGGCGAACTATGGCTACACCTTC. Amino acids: CSVDIPGQGANYGYTF.

In nucleotides, the CDR3 is TGTGCTAGTGGTGATGGGACTAGCGCTTACAATGAGCAGTTCTTC. Translating gives CASGDGTSAYNEQFF. The J gene is TRBJ2-1, the V gene TRBV12-5, with 10 positions matching TRBD2. CDR1 and CDR2 (germline): LGHNT, FRNRAP. CDR3 length equals 15 residues. The J segment lost 4 bases and the V segment lost 5 bases, leaving 5 bases of the junction unmatched.

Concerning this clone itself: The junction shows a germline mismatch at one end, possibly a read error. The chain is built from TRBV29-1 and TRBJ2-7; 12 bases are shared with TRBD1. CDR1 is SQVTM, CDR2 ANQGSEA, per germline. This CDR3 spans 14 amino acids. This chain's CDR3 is CSVAGTGGTYGQYF. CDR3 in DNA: TGCAGCGTTGCAGGGACAGGGGGCACTTACGGGCAGTACTTC.

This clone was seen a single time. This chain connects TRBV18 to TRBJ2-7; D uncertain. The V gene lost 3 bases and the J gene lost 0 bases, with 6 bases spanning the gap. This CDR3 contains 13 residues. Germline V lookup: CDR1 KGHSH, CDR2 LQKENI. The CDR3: CASSPPSSYEQYF. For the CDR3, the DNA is TGTGCCAGCTCACCCCCTAGCTCCTACGAGCAGTACTTC. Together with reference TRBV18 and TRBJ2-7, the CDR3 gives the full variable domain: NAGVMQNPRHLVRRRGQEARLRCSPMKGHSHVYWYRQLPEEGLKFMVYLQKENIIDESGMPKERFSAEFPKEGPSILRIQQVVRGDSAAYFCASSPPSSYEQYFGPGTRLTVT.

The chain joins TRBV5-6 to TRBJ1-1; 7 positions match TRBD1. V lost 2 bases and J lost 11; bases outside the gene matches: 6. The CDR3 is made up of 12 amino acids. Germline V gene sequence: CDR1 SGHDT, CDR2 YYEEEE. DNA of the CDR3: TGTGCCAGCAGCTTTCAGACAGGGAGGGCTTTCTTT. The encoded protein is CASSFQTGRAFF.

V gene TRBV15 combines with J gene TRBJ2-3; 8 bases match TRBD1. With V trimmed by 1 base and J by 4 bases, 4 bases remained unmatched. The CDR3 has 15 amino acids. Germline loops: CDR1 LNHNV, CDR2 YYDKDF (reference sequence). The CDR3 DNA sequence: TGTGCCACCAGCAGAGCGACAGGGGTTGCAGATACGCAGTATTTT. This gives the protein CATSRATGVADTQYF. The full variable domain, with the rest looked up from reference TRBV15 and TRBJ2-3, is DAMVIQNPRYQVTQFGKPVTLSCSQTLNHNVMYWYQQKSSQAPKLLFHYYDKDFNNEADTPDNFQSRRPNTSFCFLDIRSPGLGDTAMYLCATSRATGVADTQYFGPGTRLTVL.

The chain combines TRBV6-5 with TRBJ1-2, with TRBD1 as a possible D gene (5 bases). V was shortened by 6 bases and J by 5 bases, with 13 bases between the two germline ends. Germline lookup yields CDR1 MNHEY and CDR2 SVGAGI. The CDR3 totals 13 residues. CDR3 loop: CASRRRGEYGYTF. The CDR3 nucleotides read TGTGCCAGCAGACGCCGGGGGGAATATGGCTACACCTTC.

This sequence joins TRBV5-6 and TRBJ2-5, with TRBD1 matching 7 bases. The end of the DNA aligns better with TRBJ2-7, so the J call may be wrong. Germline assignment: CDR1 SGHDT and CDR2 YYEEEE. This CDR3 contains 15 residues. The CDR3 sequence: CASSPIKGASYEQYF. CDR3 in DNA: TGTGCCAGCAGCCCCATTAAGGGGGCGTCTTACGAGCAGTACTTC.

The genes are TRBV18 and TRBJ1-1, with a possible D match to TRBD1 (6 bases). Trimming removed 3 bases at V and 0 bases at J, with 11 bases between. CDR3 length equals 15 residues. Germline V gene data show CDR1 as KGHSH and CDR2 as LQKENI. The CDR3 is CASSPRTDMNTEAFF. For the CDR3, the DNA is TGTGCCAGCTCACCTAGGACAGACATGAACACTGAAGCTTTCTTT.

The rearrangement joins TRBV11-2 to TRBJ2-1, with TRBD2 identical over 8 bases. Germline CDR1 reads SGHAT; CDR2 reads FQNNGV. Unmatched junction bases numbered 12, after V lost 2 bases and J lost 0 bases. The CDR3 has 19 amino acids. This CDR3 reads CASSLISGTLLGSYNEQFF. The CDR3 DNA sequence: TGTGCCAGCAGCTTAATTAGCGGGACCTTATTAGGCTCCTACAATGAGCAGTTCTTC.

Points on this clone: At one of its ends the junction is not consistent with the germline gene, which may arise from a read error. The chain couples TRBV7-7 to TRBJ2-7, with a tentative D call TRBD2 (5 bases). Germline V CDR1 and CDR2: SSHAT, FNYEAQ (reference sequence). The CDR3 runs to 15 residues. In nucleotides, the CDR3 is TGTGCTAGCAGCCCCGGGATTTGGAGGTCCTACGAGCAGTACTTC. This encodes CASSPGIWRSYEQYF.

CDR3 coding DNA: TGCAGCGTGACCTCGCTTCAGGGGCCTTTGAAACTGTTTTTT. This sequence encodes CSVTSLQGPLKLFF. The chain recombines TRBV29-1 with TRBJ1-4, with a weak D call TRBD1 (6 bases). This CDR3 comprises 14 residues. Germline V gene data show CDR1 as SQVTM and CDR2 as ANQGSEA. Trimming removed 6 bases from V and 11 bases from J, with 22 bases in between.

The CDR3, as DNA: TGCGCCAGCAGTGAGTATTTAGGACCGCGGGGACTCTACGAGCAGTACTTC. This gives the protein CASSEYLGPRGLYEQYF. V and J are TRBV10-1 and TRBJ2-7; TRBD2 might be the D (6 bases). Trimming removed 1 base from V and 3 bases from J, with 19 bases in between. The germline V gene has CDR1 WNHNN and CDR2 SYGVQD (reference sequence). The CDR3 is made up of 17 amino acids.